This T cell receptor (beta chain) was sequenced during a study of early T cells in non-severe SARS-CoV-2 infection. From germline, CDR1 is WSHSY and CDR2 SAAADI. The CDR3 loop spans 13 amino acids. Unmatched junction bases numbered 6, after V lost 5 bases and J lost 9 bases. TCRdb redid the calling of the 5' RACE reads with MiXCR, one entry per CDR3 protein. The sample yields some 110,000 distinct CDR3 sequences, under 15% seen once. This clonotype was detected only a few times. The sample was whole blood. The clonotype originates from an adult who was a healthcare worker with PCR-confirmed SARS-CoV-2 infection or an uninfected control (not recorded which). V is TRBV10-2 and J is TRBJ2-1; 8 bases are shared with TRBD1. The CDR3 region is CASSRQGQGEQFF. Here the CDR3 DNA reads TGCGCCAGCAGTAGACAGGGGCAGGGTGAGCAGTTCTTC.